The source of this T cell receptor (beta chain) is a study of cytomegalovirus exposure and HLA in healthy donors. This PCR relied on a set of 60 Vbeta primers and 13 Jbeta primers. Clones were sequenced by immunoSEQ multiplex PCR, and TCRdb holds only the in-frame ones, with some missing. The table lists some 80,000 clones, approximately 80% of them singletons. Study outcomes and limitations: Most TCR sequences were seen very rarely across donors, but some public TCRs occurred in many. Later analysis identified some 16,000 TCR beta sequences associated with HLA alleles, using a false discovery rate threshold of 0.05. Solely CMV serostatus was available to characterize immune exposure. Among the CMV-associated chains, three were confirmed in vitro as specific for CMV antigens.

CDR3 size: 16 residues. CDR1 and CDR2 (germline): SGHRS, YFSETQ. Comment on this clone: The antigen is undetermined.

This sequence originates from a man aged 35-49 years in good health and CMV-seronegative. Sequencing was carried out using PBMCs. The V gene is TRBV5-1, the J gene TRBJ2-5; D is possibly TRBD1 (5 bases). The DNA end is a closer match to TRBJ2-7, so the J assignment may be wrong. CDR3 bases: TGCGCCAGCAGCCTCCCCCCCAGGCAGGGTTCCTACGAGCAGTACTTC. It encodes CASSLPPRQGSYEQYF.